One and the same sample provided the 30 T cell receptor beta chains below, sequenced in a study of blood T cell repertoires in COVID-19. Clones were sequenced by immunoSEQ multiplex PCR, and TCRdb holds only the in-frame ones, with some missing. The sample lists about 280,000 clones, roughly 89% seen once, with around 4.4% in the top ten. The specimen sequenced was peripheral blood. Receptor source: a man in his forties with acute or convalescent COVID-19.

This rearrangement joins TRBV19 to TRBJ1-5; D might be TRBD1 (5 bases). This CDR3 spans 11 amino acids. Trimming left V 11 bases short and J 1 base short, with 6 bases between. The V gene's germline CDR1 is LNHDA and CDR2 SQIVND (reference sequence). The CDR3 loop is CASGSNQPQHF. In DNA, the CDR3 is TGTGCCTCAGGGAGCAATCAGCCCCAGCATTTT.

CDR3 bases: TGTGCCAGCAGCGTAGCGGGGGGCCTCAATGAGCAGTTCTTC. Translating it yields CASSVAGGLNEQFF. The chain carries TRBV6-5 and TRBJ2-1; 10 nucleotides align to TRBD2. Losses at the gene ends were 6 bases for V and 6 bases for J; bases not matched to a gene: 5. CDR3 size: 14 residues. The V gene's germline CDR1 is MNHEY and CDR2 SVGAGI.

The J gene is TRBJ2-3, the V gene TRBV6-5; no clear D gene. The CDR3 runs to 13 residues. Deletions cut 11 bases from V and 0 bases from J, with 12 bases between. Germline loops: CDR1 MNHEY, CDR2 SVGAGI. The CDR3: CAERGASTDTQYF. The CDR3 nucleotides read TGTGCCGAGCGAGGCGCTAGCACAGATACGCAGTATTTT.

The chain has TRBV30 and TRBJ1-2, with a possible D match to TRBD1 (6 bases). V lost 3 bases and J lost 1, with 9 bases in between. Looked up from germline, CDR1 is GTSNPN and CDR2 is SVGIG (reference sequence). The CDR3 has 13 residues. This CDR3 is CAWSRDNNYGYTF. CDR3 coding DNA: TGTGCCTGGAGCCGGGACAATAACTATGGCTACACCTTC. Complete variable domain (other parts from reference TRBV30 and TRBJ1-2): SQTIHQWPATLVQPVGSPLSLECTVEGTSNPNLYWYRQAAGRGLQLLFYSVGIGQISSEVPQNLSASRPQDRQFILSSKKLLLSDSGFYLCAWSRDNNYGYTFGSGTRLTVV.

The rearrangement joins TRBV15 to TRBJ2-6; perhaps TRBD1 as D (6 bases). The CDR3 is 15 amino acids. V lost 3 bases and J lost 2, with 8 bases in between. CDR1 and CDR2 (germline): LNHNV, YYDKDF (reference sequence). CDR3 sequence reads: CATSSNRAGANVLTF. Written as DNA, the CDR3 is TGTGCCACCAGCAGCAACAGGGCTGGGGCCAACGTCCTGACTTTC.

This clone showed up just once. This sequence joins TRBV5-6 and TRBJ1-1; D is possibly TRBD1 (6 bases). In germline, CDR1 is SGHDT, CDR2 YYEEEE. The V and J ends lost 0 bases and 6 bases respectively, with 12 bases between them. The CDR3 totals 14 residues. CDR3 sequence (DNA): TGTGCCAGCAGCTTGGGGTTCCCAGGGGCTGAAGCTTTCTTT. The encoded protein is CASSLGFPGAEAFF.

V usage is TRBV6-5 and J usage is TRBJ2-2; 7 bases align to TRBD1. The germline V gene has CDR1 MNHEY and CDR2 SVGAGI. The V gene end was trimmed by 6 bases and the J gene end by 6 bases; junction bases not matched to a gene: 7. CDR3 length: 14 amino acids. CDR3 protein: CASRATGTSGELFF. The CDR3 nucleotides read TGTGCCAGCAGAGCGACAGGGACCTCCGGGGAGCTGTTTTTT.

V gene TRBV19 combines with J gene TRBJ1-5; TRBD1 matches 8 bases. CDR1 is LNHDA and CDR2 is SQIVND in the germline V gene (reference sequence). This CDR3 region has 15 residues. The V segment lost 6 bases and the J segment 6 bases; nucleotides outside the gene matches: 10. The chain's CDR3 is CASSPTGVEIQPQHF. The CDR3, as DNA: TGTGCCAGTAGCCCGACAGGGGTGGAGATTCAGCCCCAGCATTTT.

The rearrangement joins TRBV5-1 to TRBJ1-1; no reliable D call. CDR1 is SGHRS, CDR2 YFSETQ, per germline. The CDR3 consists of 12 residues. The V and J ends lost 7 bases and 4 bases respectively, with 11 bases between them. The CDR3 reads CASGSGSTEAFF. For the CDR3, the DNA is TGCGCCAGCGGATCCGGGAGCACTGAAGCTTTCTTT.

The genes are TRBV5-6 and TRBJ1-2; D uncertain. CDR1 SGHDT and CDR2 YYEEEE come from the germline V gene. Trimming shortened V by 1 base and J by 4 bases, and 11 bases separated the two germline ends. The CDR3 is made up of 14 amino acids. The CDR3 bases are TGTGCCAGCAGCTTGCCAGGTCCTCCCTATGGCTACACCTTC. This codes for CASSLPGPPYGYTF.

The chain uses TRBV5-1 and TRBJ1-4; 9 bases are shared with TRBD1. This CDR3 region has 17 residues. V lost 0 bases to trimming and J lost 7 bases; unmatched junction nucleotides: 10. CDR1 is SGHRS and CDR2 is YFSETQ in the germline V gene. The CDR3 spells CASSLGAGGQGSEKLFF. In DNA, the CDR3 is TGCGCCAGCAGCTTGGGGGCAGGCGGACAGGGGAGTGAAAAACTGTTTTTT.

The chain employs TRBV6-5 and TRBJ2-7; TRBD2 matches 11 bases. The CDR3 has 15 amino acids. The junction had 6 bases not matched to a gene; V was cut back by 4 bases and J by 4 bases. Germline CDR1 MNHEY, CDR2 SVGAGI. CDR3 DNA: TGTGCCAGCAGTTCAAGACTAGCGGGGACTTACGAGCAGTACTTC. This codes for CASSSRLAGTYEQYF.

The chain uses TRBV7-2 and TRBJ1-3; D uncertain. V was clipped by 3 bases and J by 4 bases, with 4 bases between them. Germline V gives CDR1 SGHTA, CDR2 FQGNSA. This CDR3 has 12 amino acids. The CDR3 coding sequence is TGTGCCAGCAGCTTCTCCGGAAACACCATATATTTT. Its protein is CASSFSGNTIYF.

This chain uses TRBV18 with TRBJ1-1; 7 bases are shared with TRBD1. Germline trimming cut 0 bases from V and 6 bases from J; bases unmatched to any gene: 4. The V gene's germline CDR1 is KGHSH and CDR2 LQKENI. CDR3 length: 14 amino acids. In nucleotides, the CDR3 is TGTGCCAGCTCACCACCTTACCAGGGGGCTGAAGCTTTCTTT. It yields the protein CASSPPYQGAEAFF.

This clone was detected only once. The CDR3 reads CASSFRDTRTDTQYF. The DNA for the CDR3 is TGTGCCAGCAGCTTCCGGGACACTCGCACAGATACGCAGTATTTT. This chain links TRBV7-9 with TRBJ2-3; D possibly corresponds to TRBD1 (6 bases). The length of the CDR3 is 15 residues. The V and J ends lost 3 bases and 1 base respectively, with 11 bases between them. The germline V gene has CDR1 SEHNR and CDR2 FQNEAQ (reference sequence).

The chain combines TRBV25-1 with TRBJ2-3, with D uncertain. V was clipped by 8 bases and J by 2 bases, with 8 bases between them. Germline loops: CDR1 MGHDK, CDR2 SYGVNS. This CDR3 region has 12 residues. The CDR3 DNA sequence: TGTGCCAGCTCCCAAAACACAGATACGCAGTATTTT. This translates into CASSQNTDTQYF. Variable domain in full (rest from reference TRBV25-1 and TRBJ2-3): EADIYQTPRYLVIGTGKKITLECSQTMGHDKMYWYQQDPGMELHLIHYSYGVNSTEKGDLSSESTVSRIRTEHFPLTLESARPSHTSQYLCASSQNTDTQYFGPGTRLTVL.

The V call is TRBV7-8, the J call TRBJ2-7; 8 bases line up with TRBD2. Trimming cost V 2 bases and J 1 base; bases outside gene matches: 4. This CDR3 comprises 15 residues. In germline, CDR1 is SGHVS, CDR2 FQNEAQ. As DNA, the CDR3 is TGTGCCAGCAGCTTATACGGGGGGGGTTCCTACGAGCAGTACTTC. It encodes CASSLYGGGSYEQYF.

Here the CDR3 reads CASSIPPDRVGPGANVLTF. For the CDR3, the DNA is TGTGCCAGTAGTATCCCCCCGGACAGGGTAGGTCCTGGGGCCAACGTCCTGACTTTC. The chain joins TRBV19 to TRBJ2-6; 8 nucleotides match TRBD1. The junction had 12 bases not matched to a gene; V was cut back by 3 bases and J by 2 bases. The CDR3 sequence is 19 residues long. From germline, CDR1 is LNHDA and CDR2 SQIVND (reference sequence).

CDR3 sequence: CASSGAGEKLFF. CDR3 coding DNA: TGTGCCAGCAGTGGCGCAGGTGAAAAACTGTTTTTT. V and J are TRBV2 and TRBJ1-4; D unclear. Germline V lookup: CDR1 SNHLY, CDR2 FYNNEI. The CDR3 loop spans 12 amino acids. Trimming stripped 4 bases from V and 7 bases from J, with 7 bases between.

This sequence joins TRBV19 and TRBJ1-5, with D perhaps matching TRBD1 (5 bases). The CDR3 has 14 residues. In germline, CDR1 is LNHDA, CDR2 SQIVND (reference sequence). V shed 6 bases and J shed 1 base, with 10 bases lying between them. The DNA of the CDR3 is TGTGCCAGTAGAATTCAGGGAAGCAATCAGCCCCAGCATTTT. Translating gives CASRIQGSNQPQHF. Using reference TRBV19 and TRBJ1-5 for the parts outside the CDR3, the full variable domain is DGGITQSPKYLFRKEGQNVTLSCEQNLNHDAMYWYRQDPGQGLRLIYYSQIVNDFQKGDIAEGYSVSREKKESFPLTVTSAQKNPTAFYLCASRIQGSNQPQHFGDGTRLSIL.

This chain connects TRBV5-1 to TRBJ2-1; D possibly corresponds to TRBD1 (5 bases). Germline CDR1 and CDR2: SGHRS and YFSETQ. The ends were cut back, 3 bases at V and 0 bases at J, with 10 bases in the middle. The CDR3 is 15 amino acids. The CDR3 DNA is TGCGCCAGCAGCTCCAGGGCTAACTCCTACAATGAGCAGTTCTTC. It specifies CASSSRANSYNEQFF.

This rearrangement joins TRBV7-9 to TRBJ2-2, with D perhaps matching TRBD1 (7 bases). This CDR3 contains 14 residues. Trimming shortened V by 6 bases and J by 5 bases, and 13 bases separated the two germline ends. Germline assignment: CDR1 SEHNR and CDR2 FQNEAQ (reference sequence). The CDR3 region has the DNA TGTGCCAGCAGTTCTTCAGGGGGGACCGGGGAGCTGTTTTTT. Translating gives CASSSSGGTGELFF.

The CDR3 loop reads CASSFWEGQWNTEAFF. DNA of the CDR3: TGTGCCAGCAGCTTTTGGGAGGGCCAGTGGAACACTGAAGCTTTCTTT. The chain has TRBV11-2 and TRBJ1-1, with D hard to call. Trimming removed 3 bases at V and 1 base at J, with 15 bases between. CDR1 is SGHAT, CDR2 FQNNGV, per germline. The CDR3 extends over 16 amino acids.

This clone was detected only once. Additional DNA sequences in this sample encode the identical CDR3. The chain links TRBV20-1 to TRBJ1-1, with D perhaps matching TRBD1 (6 bases). Trimming stripped 4 bases from V and 4 bases from J, with 7 bases between. Looked up from germline, CDR1 is DFQATT and CDR2 is SNEGSKA (reference sequence). The CDR3 is 11 residues long. The CDR3 loop reads CSAIGGTEAFF. CDR3 DNA sequence: TGCAGTGCTATAGGGGGCACTGAAGCTTTCTTT.

This chain's CDR3 is CATSDRDRGSNTGELFF. CDR3 coding DNA: TGTGCCACCAGTGATCGGGACAGGGGATCGAACACCGGGGAGCTGTTTTTT. The chain combines TRBV24-1 with TRBJ2-2; 10 bases map to TRBD1. V was pared by 3 bases and J by 0 bases, with 3 bases of the junction left unmatched. Germline assignment: CDR1 KGHDR and CDR2 SFDVKD. The CDR3 totals 17 residues.

The genes are TRBV4-2 and TRBJ1-3, with D maybe TRBD1 (5 bases). Trimming pared 4 bases from V and 1 base from J, leaving 14 bases between. The germline V gene has CDR1 LGHNA and CDR2 YNFKEQ. The CDR3 loop spans 16 amino acids. CDR3 sequence reads: CASSRGTGGSGNTIYF. For the CDR3, the DNA is TGTGCCAGCAGCCGTGGGACCGGGGGGTCTGGAAACACCATATATTTT.

The chain has TRBV5-6 and TRBJ1-2, with 9 bases fitting TRBD1. CDR1 is SGHDT, CDR2 YYEEEE, per germline. The CDR3 contains 14 residues. With 2 bases clipped from V and 4 bases from J, the junction kept 3 bases outside the gene matches. The CDR3 region is CASSFSDRGYGYTF. The CDR3 DNA reads TGTGCCAGCAGCTTTTCGGACAGGGGCTATGGCTACACCTTC. The variable domain in full, with the rest retrieved from reference TRBV5-6 and TRBJ1-2, is DAGVTQSPTHLIKTRGQQVTLRCSPKSGHDTVSWYQQALGQGPQFIFQYYEEEERQRGNFPDRFSGHQFPNYSSELNVNALLLGDSALYLCASSFSDRGYGYTFGSGTRLTVV.

This clone was observed a single time. The J gene is TRBJ1-5, the V gene TRBV6-6, with a tentative D call TRBD1 (5 bases). CDR1 MNHNY and CDR2 SVGAGI come from the germline V gene (reference sequence). Trimming pared 7 bases from V and 0 bases from J, leaving 13 bases between. There are 15 residues in the CDR3. CDR3 region: CASNHPTDSNQPQHF. The DNA for the CDR3 is TGTGCCAGCAACCATCCGACAGATAGCAATCAGCCCCAGCATTTT.

This clone was counted a single time. The rearrangement links TRBV2 to TRBJ2-3, with no clear D. Trimming cost V 7 bases and J 3 bases, with 11 bases left between them. Germline values: CDR1 SNHLY, CDR2 FYNNEI. The CDR3 loop spans 13 amino acids. The CDR3 protein is CASIPRQTDTQYF. DNA for the CDR3: TGTGCCAGCATACCCAGACAAACAGATACGCAGTATTTT.

The V and J genes are TRBV6-5 and TRBJ1-1; D might be TRBD1 (6 bases). CDR1 MNHEY and CDR2 SVGAGI come from the germline V gene. Trimming cost V 4 bases and J 1 base, with 7 bases left between them. The CDR3 consists of 13 residues. CDR3 amino acids: CASSSDRNTEAFF. The CDR3 DNA follows: TGTGCCAGCAGTTCGGACAGGAACACTGAAGCTTTCTTT.